Listed here is a single T cell receptor (beta chain). The record originates from a study of cytomegalovirus exposure and HLA in healthy donors. The CDR3 is 15 residues long. Per germline, CDR1 SGHNT and CDR2 YENEEA. V gave up 3 bases and J gave up 0 bases, with 9 bases separating them. PCR used 60 Vbeta primers and 13 Jbeta primers. Profiling relied on immunoSEQ multiplex PCR, and the TCRdb table lists in-frame clones only, not all of them. There are some 140,000 clones in the sample, with 2% held by the top ten. Sequences were obtained from PBMCs. The chain is built from TRBV11-3 and TRBJ2-1; perhaps TRBD1 as D (6 bases). The origin of this receptor is a woman aged 60-75 years in good health and CMV-seronegative. CDR3 in DNA: TGTGCCAGCAGCTTCGGACAGAGCTCCTACAATGAGCAGTTCTTC. Encoded protein: CASSFGQSSYNEQFF.